One and the same sample provided the 18 T cell receptor beta chains below, sequenced in a study of T cell repertoires in aging, cancer and after chemotherapy. Amplification of TCR beta used genomic DNA extracted from peripheral blood. A mixed TRB-A/B primer pool amplified rearranged TRB by multiplex touch-down PCR. TCRdb recomputed calls from the multiplex PCR reads with MiXCR, one row per CDR3 protein. The sample lists 4,000 to 6,000 distinct CDR3 sequences, 21% seen once, with around 15% in the top ten. Input material: blood. These receptors were collected from a human donor with a blood cancer.

This chain links TRBV12-3 or TRBV12-4 with TRBJ2-2; 7 bases align to TRBD1. V lost 6 bases and J lost 6; bases outside the gene matches: 7. The length of the CDR3 is 14 residues. The CDR3 coding sequence is TGTGCCAGCAGAGAGACAGGGCCCGCCGGGGAGCTGTTTTTT. Translated: CASRETGPAGELFF.

This clonotype is medium-sized in the sample. The genes are TRBV10-3 and TRBJ1-6; 8 bases line up with TRBD1. The CDR3 is made up of 14 amino acids. Germline V gene lookup returns CDR1 ENHRY and CDR2 SYGVKD. The trim removed 3 bases at V and 8 bases at J, leaving 3 bases unmatched. CDR3 region: CAISDAGGDSPLHF. In nucleotides, the CDR3 is TGTGCCATCAGTGACGCAGGGGGCGATTCACCCCTCCACTTT.

By share, this clonotype ranks as medium-sized. The rearrangement links TRBV6-6 to TRBJ2-3, with a possible D match to TRBD1 (5 bases). Trimming pared 7 bases from V and 1 base from J, leaving 9 bases between. CDR3 length: 13 amino acids. The germline V gene encodes CDR1 MNHNY and CDR2 SVGAGI (reference sequence). The CDR3 loop reads CASNWGGTDTQYF. The DNA of the CDR3 is TGTGCCAGCAACTGGGGCGGCACAGATACGCAGTATTTT.

By frequency in the sample, this clonotype is medium-sized (0.01 to 0.1%). This chain links TRBV5-1 with TRBJ2-3; 10 bases line up with TRBD1. The CDR3 runs 17 residues. Germline loops: CDR1 SGHRS, CDR2 YFSETQ. The J segment lost 1 base and the V segment lost 0 bases, leaving 5 bases of the junction unmatched. The CDR3 nucleotides read TGCGCCAGCAGCTTGGTTGTGACAGGGGGCGGCACAGATACGCAGTATTTT. It codes for CASSLVVTGGGTDTQYF. Complete variable domain (other parts from reference TRBV5-1 and TRBJ2-3): KAGVTQTPRYLIKTRGQQVTLSCSPISGHRSVSWYQQTPGQGLQFLFEYFSETQRNKGNFPGRFSGRQFSNSRSEMNVSTLELGDSALYLCASSLVVTGGGTDTQYFGPGTRLTVL.

This rearrangement joins TRBV4-1 to TRBJ2-5, with a weak D call TRBD2 (6 bases). The CDR3 contains 16 residues. Trimming pared 3 bases from V and 4 bases from J, leaving 18 bases between. Germline-derived CDR1 and CDR2 are MGHRA and YSYEKL. CDR3 sequence reads: CASSHTRRGIGETQYF. Here the CDR3 DNA reads TGCGCCAGCAGCCATACCCGGAGGGGTATAGGAGAGACCCAGTACTTC.

This clonotype is medium-sized in the sample. The CDR3 sequence: CASSYSGTGNEQYF. The CDR3 region has the DNA TGTGCCAGCAGTTATTCCGGGACAGGGAACGAGCAGTACTTC. This rearrangement joins TRBV6-6 to TRBJ2-7; TRBD1 matches 9 bases. With 3 bases clipped from V and 5 bases from J, the junction kept 5 bases outside the gene matches. The CDR3 has 14 residues. CDR1 MNHNY and CDR2 SVGAGI come from the germline V gene (reference sequence).

The rearrangement uses TRBV5-4 and TRBJ2-7; 8 nucleotides line up with TRBD2. Unmatched junction bases numbered 5, after V lost 0 bases and J lost 3 bases. CDR3 length: 15 residues. The germline CDR1 and CDR2 sequences are SGHNT and YYREEE (reference sequence). The chain's CDR3 is CASSLDAGGIYEQYF. The CDR3 DNA follows: TGTGCCAGCAGCTTGGATGCGGGGGGCATCTACGAGCAGTACTTC.

There are a few counts of this clonotype. The chain uses TRBV7-2 and TRBJ1-5; TRBD1 aligns across 10 bases. Germline assignment: CDR1 SGHTA and CDR2 FQGNSA. Trimming at V came to 1 base and at J to 2 bases, leaving 5 bases not matched to a gene. The length of the CDR3 is 17 residues. CDR3 sequence (DNA): TGTGCCAGCAGCTTAGAAACCGGGACAGGGGGCAATCAGCCCCAGCATTTT. Translating gives CASSLETGTGGNQPQHF. Full variable domain (rest looked up from reference TRBV7-2 and TRBJ1-5): GAGVSQSPSNKVTEKGKDVELRCDPISGHTALYWYRQSLGQGLEFLIYFQGNSAPDKSGLPSDRFSAERTGGSVSTLTIQRTQQEDSAVYLCASSLETGTGGNQPQHFGDGTRLSIL.

This clonotype was detected a few times. The V call is TRBV5-1, the J call TRBJ2-3; D gene uncertain. CDR1 is SGHRS, CDR2 YFSETQ, per germline. Trimming took off 2 bases at V and 5 bases at J, with 9 bases between the two ends. The CDR3 length is 13 residues. CDR3 amino acids: CASSFPGEDTQYF. The CDR3, as DNA: TGCGCCAGCAGCTTTCCAGGAGAAGATACGCAGTATTTT.

This sequence joins TRBV12-3 or TRBV12-4 and TRBJ1-5; D may be TRBD1 (5 bases). Trimming pared 5 bases from V and 0 bases from J, leaving 17 bases between. This CDR3 comprises 17 residues. The CDR3 region is CASSLSVYRRSNQPQHF. The CDR3 DNA reads TGTGCCAGCAGTCTCTCGGTTTACAGGCGTAGCAATCAGCCCCAGCATTTT.

This clonotype is judged medium-sized. CDR3 DNA sequence: TGTGCCAGCAAGCCCGGCCCCGGAGCCCGAAAAGAGACCCAGTACTTC. Translated, it gives CASKPGPGARKETQYF. The J gene is TRBJ2-5, the V gene TRBV27; D remains ambiguous. The ends were cut back, 7 bases at V and 3 bases at J, with 21 bases in the middle. Germline values: CDR1 MNHEY, CDR2 SMNVEV (reference sequence). The CDR3 length is 16 residues.

This clonotype occurred a few times. This chain uses TRBV6-1 with TRBJ1-5, with 9 bases aligning to TRBD1. The CDR3 length is 15 residues. The junction had 4 bases not matched to a gene; V was cut back by 1 base and J by 6 bases. Germline V gene lookup returns CDR1 MNHNS and CDR2 SASEGT. The CDR3 reads CASSEDRGRFQPQHF. The CDR3 region has the DNA TGTGCCAGCAGTGAAGACAGGGGGCGTTTTCAGCCCCAGCATTTT.

By share, this clonotype counts as medium-sized (0.01 to 0.1%). The rearrangement links TRBV6-2 or TRBV6-3 to TRBJ2-1; 12 nucleotides line up with TRBD2. Germline V gene lookup returns CDR1 MNHEY and CDR2 SVGEGT. There are 14 residues in the CDR3. Trimming took 7 bases from V and 7 from J; bases not matched to a gene: 5. CDR3 loop: CASTSGGARNEQFF. DNA for the CDR3: TGTGCCAGCACTAGCGGGGGGGCCCGGAATGAGCAGTTCTTC.

In its sample, this clonotype ranks as medium-sized. The J gene is TRBJ1-2, the V gene TRBV12-3 or TRBV12-4, with 7 bases aligning to TRBD1. V was clipped by 4 bases and J by 2 bases; unmatched bases: 1. The CDR3 sequence is 13 residues long. CDR3 amino acids: CASSSGQNYGYTF. CDR3 DNA: TGTGCCAGCAGTTCGGGACAGAACTATGGCTACACCTTC.

As for this clonotype: With a much larger clone just one base away, this may be a read error. The CDR3 loop is CASILTATNEKLFF. For the CDR3, the DNA is TGTGCCAGCATACTGACAGCAACTAATGAAAAACTGTTTTTT. The rearrangement joins TRBV12-3 or TRBV12-4 to TRBJ1-4, with a possible D match to TRBD1 (5 bases). This CDR3 has 14 amino acids. V was clipped by 7 bases and J by 0 bases, with 9 bases between them.

There are a few counts of this clonotype. This rearrangement joins TRBV12-3 or TRBV12-4 to TRBJ1-5, with TRBD1 matching 7 bases. The ends lost 6 bases at V and 6 bases at J; junction bases unmatched: 8. This CDR3 is built from 14 residues. Here the CDR3 DNA reads TGTGCCAGCAGGCCTCAGGGGGATCTTCAGCCCCAGCATTTT. It is translated as CASRPQGDLQPQHF.

For the CDR3, the DNA is TGCAGCGGACGAAGCGGGGGACTAGCGGGCACAGATACGCAGTATTTT. Protein: CSGRSGGLAGTDTQYF. The chain employs TRBV29-1 and TRBJ2-3, with 11 bases fitting TRBD2. The CDR3 is 16 amino acids. CDR1 and CDR2 from the germline V gene are SQVTM and ANQGSEA. J gave up 1 base and V 7 bases, and 10 bases lay outside the gene matches.

This clonotype is deemed medium-sized. The chain carries TRBV6-6 and TRBJ2-7; the match to TRBD2 covers 12 bases. Looked up from germline, CDR1 is MNHNY and CDR2 is SVGAGI (reference sequence). The CDR3 loop spans 14 amino acids. J was trimmed by 4 bases and V by 6 bases; bases with no gene match: 4. CDR3 nucleotide sequence: TGTGCCAGCAGACTAGCGGGGGGTACTTACGAGCAGTACTTC. Translated: CASRLAGGTYEQYF.